This T cell receptor (beta chain) was captured in a study of beta chain features in type 1 diabetes. About the research overall: The samples had around 98 million sorted cells examined in all. Study results and limitations: Using cDNA template may skew counts toward highly expressing activated cells. More deletions and fewer insertions at VDJ junctions were found in patients with type 1 diabetes.

The sequenced template was cDNA made from the entire isolated RNA. Libraries were prepared by immunoSEQ multiplex PCR; TCRdb keeps only in-frame clonotypes and omits some of them. The repertoire has 330,000 or so clones, roughly 21% of them found once; the top ten carry approximately 0.043%. Germline assignment: CDR1 GTSNPN and CDR2 SVGIG (reference sequence). V lost 4 bases and J 5 bases, leaving 19 bases between the germline ends. There are 15 residues in the CDR3. Donors underwent one heparinised blood draw, approximately 120 mL on average. This clone was recorded a few times. The target antigen is unknown.

This TCR was sampled from a woman under 30 in good health. Sequenced input: naive CD4+ T cells from blood. The chain joins TRBV30 to TRBJ2-3; perhaps TRBD2 as D (6 bases). CDR3 protein: CAWMSGHPGVDTQYF. CDR3 nucleotide sequence: TGTGCCTGGATGTCGGGGCACCCGGGAGTAGATACGCAGTATTTT.